The 20 T cell receptor beta chains in this list originate from one sample, sequenced in a study of cytomegalovirus exposure and HLA in healthy donors (dated by TCRdb to the late 2010s). Library generation was performed with the immunoSEQ multiplex PCR assay. TCRdb mirrors the immuneACCESS table, restricted to in-frame sequences. Some clones are absent from its copies; in checked studies, under half trace to an unresolved V gene, and the reason for the others is unknown. Recorded for this sample are approximately 150,000 clones; roughly 89% of them occurred a single time. Of the sample, under 5% is held by the ten largest clones. The sequenced sample was PBMCs. All receptors come from a man younger than 35 in good health and CMV-seropositive.

The chain carries TRBV4-1 and TRBJ1-1, with 9 nucleotides matching TRBD1. This CDR3 region has 15 residues. The trim removed 4 bases at V and 1 base at J, leaving 4 bases unmatched. Germline V lookup: CDR1 MGHRA, CDR2 YSYEKL. The CDR3 loop is CASSPMTGGNTEAFF. CDR3 nucleotide sequence: TGCGCCAGCAGCCCGATGACAGGGGGGAACACTGAAGCTTTCTTT.

The chain recombines TRBV2 with TRBJ1-3; no reliable D call. The ends were cut back, 5 bases at V and 0 bases at J, with 11 bases in the middle. The germline V gene encodes CDR1 SNHLY and CDR2 FYNNEI. This CDR3 has 15 residues. For the CDR3, the DNA is TGTGCCAGCAGTCCTGAGAGCCTCTCTGGAAACACCATATATTTT. It encodes CASSPESLSGNTIYF.

The chain combines TRBV5-1 with TRBJ1-4, with 9 bases that match TRBD1. The CDR3 extends over 16 amino acids. CDR1 is SGHRS, CDR2 YFSETQ, per germline. Trimming cost V 4 bases and J 5 bases; bases outside gene matches: 9. The CDR3 DNA reads TGCGCCAGCAGCAGAACAGGGGGCAGTATAAATGAAAAACTGTTTTTT. It encodes CASSRTGGSINEKLFF.

This clone occurred once. J is TRBJ2-7 and V is TRBV4-2; 7 bases line up with TRBD1. The CDR3 is 17 amino acids. V gave up 3 bases and J gave up 7 bases; unmatched junction bases: 18. CDR1 is LGHNA, CDR2 YNFKEQ, per germline. CDR3 protein: CASSQNVIGTDVGEQYF. The CDR3 DNA reads TGTGCCAGCAGCCAGAACGTAATTGGGACAGACGTAGGAGAGCAGTACTTC.

The J gene is TRBJ2-7, the V gene TRBV28; 7 nucleotides line up with TRBD2. Germline V gives CDR1 MDHEN, CDR2 SYDVKM. The CDR3 consists of 15 residues. The V segment lost 3 bases and the J segment 0 bases; nucleotides outside the gene matches: 5. The CDR3 loop reads CASSFRSGTSYEQYF. The CDR3 coding sequence is TGTGCCAGCAGTTTTCGGAGCGGGACCTCCTACGAGCAGTACTTC.

The chain uses TRBV5-1 and TRBJ2-5, with TRBD1 matching over 9 bases. The CDR3 is 15 residues long. Germline-derived CDR1 and CDR2 are SGHRS and YFSETQ. After removal of 4 bases from V and 4 bases from J, the junction contained 8 bases not matched to a gene. The CDR3 loop is CASSVMGQGGETQYF. In DNA form, the CDR3 reads TGCGCCAGCAGCGTAATGGGACAGGGAGGAGAGACCCAGTACTTC.

The rearrangement joins TRBV19 to TRBJ1-1; no reliable D call. Trimming cost V 10 bases and J 5 bases, with 14 bases left between them. Per the germline V gene, CDR1 is LNHDA and CDR2 is SQIVND (reference sequence). This CDR3 is built from 12 residues. The CDR3: CATSGGYTEAFF. The CDR3 coding sequence is TGTGCCACCTCGGGAGGGTATACTGAAGCTTTCTTT.

There are a few counts of this clone. CDR3 sequence: CASSRTNSNQPQHF. CDR3 coding DNA: TGCGCCAGCAGTCGGACTAATAGCAATCAGCCCCAGCATTTT. This chain uses TRBV10-2 with TRBJ1-5; no reliable D call. V dropped 5 bases and J dropped 0 bases, with 8 bases sitting between them. CDR3 length: 14 amino acids. The V gene's germline CDR1 is WSHSY and CDR2 SAAADI.

The chain uses TRBV18 and TRBJ2-5; no reliable D call. V was pared by 6 bases and J by 5 bases, with 10 bases between. Germline V gene data show CDR1 as KGHSH and CDR2 as LQKENI. The CDR3 is 12 residues long. DNA for the CDR3: TGTGCCAGCTCGCCGAACCGGGAGACCCAGTACTTC. This gives the protein CASSPNRETQYF.

A single count supports this clone. The CDR3, as DNA: TGTGCCAGCAGCCCCAACCCCCCCGGAGAGACCCAGTACTTC. As protein: CASSPNPPGETQYF. V is TRBV9 and J is TRBJ2-5; no reliable D call. CDR3 length: 14 amino acids. Germline V gene data show CDR1 as SGDLS and CDR2 as YYNGEE. V was clipped by 4 bases and J by 4 bases, with 14 bases between them.

The J gene is TRBJ2-7, the V gene TRBV2; TRBD2 matches at 10 bases. V lost 6 bases, J lost 6 bases, and 8 bases stayed unmatched. The CDR3 runs 14 residues. Germline assignment: CDR1 SNHLY and CDR2 FYNNEI. Written as DNA, the CDR3 is TGTGCCAGCAGAGGAAGCGGGGGGGCCCTCGAGCAGTACTTC. Translated, it gives CASRGSGGALEQYF.

The chain combines TRBV7-9 with TRBJ2-5; the D gene is possibly TRBD2 (6 bases). Deletions cut 5 bases from V and 4 bases from J, with 8 bases between. Germline V CDR1 and CDR2: SEHNR, FQNEAQ (reference sequence). This CDR3 is 12 amino acids long. DNA of the CDR3: TGTGCCAGCAGCCACGGGGGAGAGACCCAGTACTTC. It yields the protein CASSHGGETQYF. Full variable domain (rest looked up from reference TRBV7-9 and TRBJ2-5): DTGVSQNPRHKITKRGQNVTFRCDPISEHNRLYWYRQTLGQGPEFLTYFQNEAQLEKSRLLSDRFSAERPKGSFSTLEIQRTEQGDSAMYLCASSHGGETQYFGPGTRLLVL.

The chain couples TRBV7-6 to TRBJ2-7; 11 bases are a match to TRBD2. The CDR3 covers 17 residues. V lost 5 bases and J lost 4; bases outside the gene matches: 13. Looked up from germline, CDR1 is SGHVS and CDR2 is FNYEAQ. CDR3 in amino acids: CASSPKHTGTSGYEQYF. The CDR3, as DNA: TGTGCCAGCAGCCCCAAGCATACCGGGACTAGCGGATACGAGCAGTACTTC.

V gene TRBV5-1 combines with J gene TRBJ1-1; possibly TRBD1 for D (6 bases). Germline CDR1 SGHRS, CDR2 YFSETQ. The length of the CDR3 is 15 residues. Trimming cost V 3 bases and J 4 bases, with 16 bases left between them. The DNA of the CDR3 is TGCGCCAGCAGCTGGCTACAGGGAGGGGGCACTGAAGCTTTCTTT. Its translation: CASSWLQGGGTEAFF.

CDR3 coding DNA: TGCAGCGTTGAAAGCGGAACAGAGAACACCGGGGAGCTGTTTTTT. It codes for CSVESGTENTGELFF. This chain links TRBV29-1 with TRBJ2-2; possible D gene TRBD2, 5 bases. Germline lookup yields CDR1 SQVTM and CDR2 ANQGSEA. The CDR3 length is 15 residues. V was pared by 2 bases and J by 1 base, with 11 bases between.

The gene calls are TRBV5-6 and TRBJ2-7, with TRBD1 as a possible D gene (7 bases). Trimming cost V 6 bases and J 1 base, with 17 bases left between them. Germline lookup yields CDR1 SGHDT and CDR2 YYEEEE. The length of the CDR3 is 15 residues. CDR3 bases: TGTGCCAGCACCCTTGTTGCAGGGGGGTCCTACGAGCAGTACTTC. Its translation: CASTLVAGGSYEQYF.

The V call is TRBV5-6, the J call TRBJ2-7, with D perhaps TRBD2 (5 bases). Trimming pared 1 base from V and 4 bases from J, leaving 15 bases between. CDR1 is SGHDT, CDR2 YYEEEE, per germline. The CDR3 sequence is 15 residues long. The DNA of the CDR3 is TGTGCCAGCAGCTTGTGGCTAGCTCGGGCATACGAGCAGTACTTC. Translated, it gives CASSLWLARAYEQYF.

V gene TRBV6-5 combines with J gene TRBJ1-5; D not certain. Per the germline V gene, CDR1 is MNHEY and CDR2 is SVGAGI. V gave up 5 bases and J gave up 5 bases, with 16 bases separating them. This CDR3 contains 15 residues. The CDR3 DNA is TGTGCCAGCAGTCCCCGCGGGGTCGGGGATCAGCCCCAGCATTTT. Translating gives CASSPRGVGDQPQHF.

V usage is TRBV18 and J usage is TRBJ1-5; tentative D call: TRBD1 (5 bases). This CDR3 has 16 amino acids. Germline V lookup: CDR1 KGHSH, CDR2 LQKENI. V lost 2 bases and J lost 4, with 15 bases in between. CDR3 loop: CASSPRRGYKNQPQHF. The CDR3 nucleotides read TGTGCCAGCTCACCAAGGAGGGGTTATAAAAATCAGCCCCAGCATTTT.

This clone was seen once. This chain uses TRBV6-4 with TRBJ2-1; no reliable D call. V lost 3 bases and J 8 bases, leaving 14 bases between the germline ends. This CDR3 has 14 residues. From germline, CDR1 is MRHNA and CDR2 SNTAGT. The CDR3 loop reads CASSEAVGKDEQFF. The CDR3 DNA reads as TGTGCCAGCAGTGAGGCGGTAGGTAAGGATGAGCAGTTCTTC.